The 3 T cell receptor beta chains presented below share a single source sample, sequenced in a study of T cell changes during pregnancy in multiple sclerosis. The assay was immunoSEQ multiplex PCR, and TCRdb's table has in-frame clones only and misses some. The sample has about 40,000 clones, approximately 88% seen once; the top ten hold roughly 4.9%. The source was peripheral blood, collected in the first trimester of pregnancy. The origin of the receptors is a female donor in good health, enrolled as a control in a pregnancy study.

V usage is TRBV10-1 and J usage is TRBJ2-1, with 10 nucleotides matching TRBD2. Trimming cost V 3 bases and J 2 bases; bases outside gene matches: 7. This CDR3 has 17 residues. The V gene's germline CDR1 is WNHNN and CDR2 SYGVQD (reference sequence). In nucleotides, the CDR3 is TGCGCCAGCAGTGAAGGACTAGCGGATATCACCTACAATGAGCAGTTCTTC. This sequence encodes CASSEGLADITYNEQFF.

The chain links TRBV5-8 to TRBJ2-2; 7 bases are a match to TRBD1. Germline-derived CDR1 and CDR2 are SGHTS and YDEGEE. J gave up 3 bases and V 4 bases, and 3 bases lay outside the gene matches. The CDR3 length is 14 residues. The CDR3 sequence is CASSGQGDTGELFF. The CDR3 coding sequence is TGTGCCAGCAGCGGTCAGGGGGACACCGGGGAGCTGTTTTTT.

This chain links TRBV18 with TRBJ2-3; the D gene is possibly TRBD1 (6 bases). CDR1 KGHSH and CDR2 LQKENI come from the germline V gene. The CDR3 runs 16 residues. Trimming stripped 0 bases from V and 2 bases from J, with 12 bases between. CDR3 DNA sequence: TGTGCCAGCTCACCACCGGGGGCGGCCTTCACAGATACGCAGTATTTT. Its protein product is CASSPPGAAFTDTQYF.